The 28 T cell receptor beta chains below all came from one sample that was sequenced in a study of cytomegalovirus exposure and HLA in healthy donors. This PCR relied on a set of 60 Vbeta primers and 13 Jbeta primers. Clones were sequenced by immunoSEQ multiplex PCR, and TCRdb holds only the in-frame ones, with some missing. The top ten hold around 1.9% of the sample, which has approximately 190,000 clones, about 70% seen once. Sequencing was performed on PBMCs. These receptors originate from a woman in her twenties or thirties in good health and CMV-seronegative.

This clone has more than one count but fewer than ten. CDR3 region: CASSLALGTGADYGYTF. CDR3 DNA: TGTGCCAGCAGCTTAGCGCTCGGGACAGGGGCTGACTATGGCTACACCTTC. This chain connects TRBV7-9 to TRBJ1-2, with 10 positions matching TRBD1. Germline CDR1 SEHNR, CDR2 FQNEAQ (reference sequence). With 0 bases clipped from V and 3 bases from J, the junction kept 7 bases outside the gene matches. The CDR3 spans 17 residues.

V gene TRBV2 combines with J gene TRBJ2-5; D is perhaps TRBD2 (7 bases). The V gene's germline CDR1 is SNHLY and CDR2 FYNNEI. The V gene lost 6 bases and the J gene lost 2 bases, with 13 bases spanning the gap. CDR3 length: 14 amino acids. The CDR3 bases are TGTGCCAGCAGGGGGGGGCGAAGACAAGAGACCCAGTACTTC. It encodes CASRGGRRQETQYF.

This clone was seen a handful of times. The V call is TRBV10-3, the J call TRBJ2-2; a weak D match, TRBD1 (6 bases). In germline, CDR1 is ENHRY, CDR2 SYGVKD. The CDR3 sequence is 17 residues long. Trimming left V 10 bases short and J 4 bases short, with 25 bases between. The CDR3 nucleotides read TGTGCCAAAACAGGGCCCCCTATTGGGTCGGCCACCGGGGAGCTGTTTTTT. Protein product: CAKTGPPIGSATGELFF.

V usage is TRBV11-3 and J usage is TRBJ2-3, with D maybe TRBD1 (8 bases). The CDR3 is 15 residues long. With 2 bases removed from V and 4 bases from J, the gap between germline ends came to 13 bases. Germline CDR1 is SGHNT and CDR2 is YENEEA. The CDR3 nucleotides read TGTGCCAGCAGCTTAAGACAGGGGAGGGCAGATACGCAGTATTTT. Residues: CASSLRQGRADTQYF.

V and J are TRBV7-2 and TRBJ2-2; the match to TRBD1 covers 10 bases. The CDR3 consists of 19 residues. CDR1 SGHTA and CDR2 FQGNSA come from the germline V gene. Trimming at V came to 2 bases and at J to 1 base, leaving 10 bases not matched to a gene. The CDR3 protein is CASSLSWGDRGRNTGELFF. In DNA form, the CDR3 reads TGTGCCAGCAGCTTAAGTTGGGGGGACAGGGGAAGGAACACCGGGGAGCTGTTTTTT.

This chain joins TRBV11-2 and TRBJ2-1; 11 bases agree with TRBD2. The J segment lost 4 bases and the V segment lost 4 bases, leaving 6 bases of the junction unmatched. This CDR3 is 16 amino acids long. The V gene's germline CDR1 is SGHAT and CDR2 FQNNGV. This CDR3 reads CASSSPGTSGYNEQFF. As DNA, the CDR3 is TGTGCCAGCAGCTCCCCAGGGACTAGCGGATACAATGAGCAGTTCTTC.

V is TRBV7-9 and J is TRBJ2-7; TRBD2 agrees at 8 bases. Germline values: CDR1 SEHNR, CDR2 FQNEAQ (reference sequence). The ends lost 0 bases at V and 8 bases at J; junction bases unmatched: 9. The CDR3 loop spans 15 amino acids. Written as DNA, the CDR3 is TGTGCCAGCAGCTTAGCTACGGGAGGGCCTGGGAAGCAGTACTTC. It is translated as CASSLATGGPGKQYF.

CDR3 residues: CASSLSRTGTSYEQYF. DNA for the CDR3: TGTGCCAGCAGTTTATCCCGGACAGGAACCTCCTACGAGCAGTACTTC. The gene calls are TRBV28 and TRBJ2-7; 7 nucleotides align to TRBD1. This CDR3 has 16 residues. CDR1 is MDHEN, CDR2 SYDVKM, per germline. J lost 0 bases, V lost 1 base, and 6 bases had no gene match.

For the CDR3, the DNA is TGTGCCATCAGAGACAGGGGGGCCATGAACACTGAAGCTTTCTTT. This gives the protein CAIRDRGAMNTEAFF. This chain links TRBV10-3 with TRBJ1-1, with TRBD1 identical over 9 bases. The CDR3 sequence is 15 residues long. The trim removed 6 bases at V and 0 bases at J, leaving 5 bases unmatched. Germline V gives CDR1 ENHRY, CDR2 SYGVKD.

The chain employs TRBV9 and TRBJ2-6, with D possibly TRBD2 on 5 matching bases. The CDR3 consists of 18 residues. Germline V gene lookup returns CDR1 SGDLS and CDR2 YYNGEE. Trimming left V 2 bases short and J 0 bases short, with 15 bases between. CDR3 amino acids: CASSVFRDPPSGANVLTF. The CDR3 DNA sequence: TGTGCCAGCAGCGTCTTCCGGGATCCTCCCTCTGGGGCCAACGTCCTGACTTTC.

The genes are TRBV27 and TRBJ2-1; 12 bases are a match to TRBD2. Trimming cost V 4 bases and J 7 bases; bases outside gene matches: 14. This CDR3 comprises 18 residues. Germline V gene lookup returns CDR1 MNHEY and CDR2 SMNVEV (reference sequence). This chain's CDR3 is CASSSSTRSLAGGNEQFF. CDR3 sequence (DNA): TGTGCCAGCAGTTCATCGACGAGATCCCTAGCGGGAGGGAATGAGCAGTTCTTC.

In this sample, this clone turned up a few times. The rearrangement uses TRBV5-1 and TRBJ1-2; D unclear. V was clipped by 4 bases and J by 8 bases, with 21 bases between them. Germline lookup yields CDR1 SGHRS and CDR2 YFSETQ. This CDR3 is built from 15 residues. Here the CDR3 reads CASSPDGPEGRGYTF. CDR3 coding DNA: TGCGCCAGCAGCCCAGATGGGCCCGAGGGAAGGGGCTACACCTTC.

This chain joins TRBV2 and TRBJ1-4; TRBD1 aligns across 12 bases. The J segment lost 0 bases and the V segment lost 6 bases, leaving 5 bases of the junction unmatched. The CDR3 is 17 amino acids. Germline V gene lookup returns CDR1 SNHLY and CDR2 FYNNEI. The CDR3 coding sequence is TGTGCCAGCAGGGGGACAGGGGGCCCATCAACTAATGAAAAACTGTTTTTT. Its translation: CASRGTGGPSTNEKLFF. Supplemented by reference TRBV2 and TRBJ1-4, the full variable domain reads EPEVTQTPSHQVTQMGQEVILRCVPISNHLYFYWYRQILGQKVEFLVSFYNNEISEKSEIFDDQFSVERPDGSNFTLKIRSTKLEDSAMYFCASRGTGGPSTNEKLFFGSGTQLSVL.

This clone was picked up one time. The chain carries TRBV5-6 and TRBJ1-2; D is unresolved. Trimming pared 4 bases from V and 5 bases from J, leaving 15 bases between. Per the germline V gene, CDR1 is SGHDT and CDR2 is YYEEEE. CDR3 length: 14 residues. Here the CDR3 DNA reads TGTGCCAGCAGCGGAGACTCTCACGTTTATGGCTACACCTTC. It is translated as CASSGDSHVYGYTF.

This clone was seen once. The gene calls are TRBV15 and TRBJ1-1; the D is unclear. From germline, CDR1 is LNHNV and CDR2 YYDKDF (reference sequence). The V end lost 1 base, the J end lost 3 bases, and 6 bases lay between the germline ends. The CDR3 has 13 amino acids. CDR3 in DNA: TGTGCCACCAGCAGAGCTAGGTACACTGAAGCTTTCTTT. Protein: CATSRARYTEAFF.

CDR3 nucleotides: TGTGCCAGCAGCCAGGGACTAGCGGGAGAGGGTGAGCAGTTCTTC. Translated, it gives CASSQGLAGEGEQFF. This chain uses TRBV7-2 with TRBJ2-1, with 14 bases matching TRBD2. V dropped 5 bases and J dropped 9; count of bases not matched to a gene: 6. Germline V gene data show CDR1 as SGHTA and CDR2 as FQGNSA. The CDR3 extends over 15 amino acids.

V gene TRBV11-2 combines with J gene TRBJ1-3; no definite D call. The CDR3 has 13 amino acids. The germline V gene encodes CDR1 SGHAT and CDR2 FQNNGV. The V gene lost 2 bases and the J gene lost 4 bases, with 6 bases spanning the gap. CDR3 region: CASSLPYGNTIYF. CDR3 sequence (DNA): TGTGCCAGCAGCTTACCCTACGGAAACACCATATATTTT.

The rearrangement uses TRBV5-1 and TRBJ2-7, with TRBD1 matching 8 bases. With 0 bases clipped from V and 0 bases from J, the junction kept 14 bases outside the gene matches. This CDR3 has 19 amino acids. In germline, CDR1 is SGHRS, CDR2 YFSETQ. CDR3 amino acids: CASSLGLGQGIRSSYEQYF. Written as DNA, the CDR3 is TGCGCCAGCAGCTTGGGCCTAGGACAGGGAATTCGTTCCTCCTACGAGCAGTACTTC.

V usage is TRBV4-2 and J usage is TRBJ1-1; D remains ambiguous. This CDR3 comprises 15 residues. Germline V CDR1 and CDR2: LGHNA, YNFKEQ. Trimming pared 4 bases from V and 0 bases from J, leaving 12 bases between. This CDR3 reads CASSRAQQMNTEAFF. In nucleotides, the CDR3 is TGTGCCAGCAGCCGTGCACAGCAAATGAACACTGAAGCTTTCTTT.

The chain has TRBV30 and TRBJ2-1; 7 bases are shared with TRBD2. CDR1 GTSNPN and CDR2 SVGIG come from the germline V gene (reference sequence). This CDR3 region has 17 residues. J lost 3 bases, V lost 0 bases, and 11 bases had no gene match. CDR3 amino acids: CAWSVLGAGVGYNEQFF. The CDR3 DNA sequence: TGTGCCTGGAGTGTACTCGGGGCGGGAGTTGGCTACAATGAGCAGTTCTTC. Drawing the rest from reference TRBV30 and TRBJ2-1, the complete variable domain is SQTIHQWPATLVQPVGSPLSLECTVEGTSNPNLYWYRQAAGRGLQLLFYSVGIGQISSEVPQNLSASRPQDRQFILSSKKLLLSDSGFYLCAWSVLGAGVGYNEQFFGPGTRLTVL.

This rearrangement joins TRBV4-2 to TRBJ2-3; TRBD1 aligns across 7 bases. Looked up from germline, CDR1 is LGHNA and CDR2 is YNFKEQ. Unmatched junction bases numbered 10, after V lost 5 bases and J lost 5 bases. The CDR3 runs to 15 residues. Written as DNA, the CDR3 is TGTGCCAGCAGCGTCCGACAGGGTAAAGGAGATACGCAGTATTTT. Translated, it gives CASSVRQGKGDTQYF.

The CDR3 here is CARGGLARWNTGELFF. DNA for the CDR3: TGTGCCAGAGGGGGACTAGCGCGGTGGAACACCGGGGAGCTGTTTTTT. This rearrangement joins TRBV2 to TRBJ2-2, with 10 nucleotides matching TRBD2. Germline CDR1 SNHLY, CDR2 FYNNEI. Trimming cost V 9 bases and J 1 base; bases outside gene matches: 8. This CDR3 spans 16 amino acids.

This chain uses TRBV7-6 with TRBJ2-1; 8 nucleotides line up with TRBD2. Germline-derived CDR1 and CDR2 are SGHVS and FNYEAQ. CDR3 length: 22 residues. V lost 0 bases and J lost 0; bases outside the gene matches: 19. CDR3 DNA sequence: TGTGCCAGCAGCTTAGCGTCCGGGGGGGTCGGGACTAGTTCCGTCTCCTACAATGAGCAGTTCTTC. This gives the protein CASSLASGGVGTSSVSYNEQFF.

This chain uses TRBV9 with TRBJ1-1; 10 bases fit TRBD1. The CDR3 is made up of 19 amino acids. V shed 0 bases, J shed 0 bases, and the junction held 11 bases outside the gene matches. In germline, CDR1 is SGDLS, CDR2 YYNGEE. This CDR3 reads CASSVGSPGQGFLNTEAFF. Here the CDR3 DNA reads TGTGCCAGCAGCGTAGGTTCCCCGGGACAGGGGTTTCTGAACACTGAAGCTTTCTTT.

This clone was found a few times. This rearrangement joins TRBV19 to TRBJ2-1, with TRBD2 matching over 12 bases. There are 16 residues in the CDR3. Unmatched junction bases numbered 8, after V lost 6 bases and J lost 5 bases. Germline values: CDR1 LNHDA, CDR2 SQIVND (reference sequence). CDR3 residues: CASRSILAGGNNEQFF. CDR3 bases: TGTGCCAGTAGATCTATCCTAGCGGGAGGGAACAATGAGCAGTTCTTC.

This chain connects TRBV29-1 to TRBJ1-2; no clear D gene. Germline V gene data show CDR1 as SQVTM and CDR2 as ANQGSEA. The germline V and J ends were trimmed by 5 bases and 8 bases, with 12 bases remaining between them. CDR3 length: 11 residues. The chain's CDR3 is CSVKSSRGYTF. CDR3 coding DNA: TGCAGCGTTAAGTCGAGCAGGGGCTACACCTTC.

V and J are TRBV5-4 and TRBJ2-1; weak D call: TRBD2 (6 bases). This CDR3 spans 15 amino acids. Between the trimmed V and J ends, which lost 3 bases and 1 base, there was a span of 11 bases. Germline V CDR1 and CDR2: SGHNT, YYREEE (reference sequence). The chain's CDR3 is CASSSGEKSYNEQFF. CDR3 nucleotides: TGTGCCAGCAGCTCGGGGGAAAAGTCCTACAATGAGCAGTTCTTC.

The gene calls are TRBV19 and TRBJ1-3; TRBD1 might be the D (6 bases). Trimming removed 7 bases from V and 1 base from J, with 17 bases in between. The V gene's germline CDR1 is LNHDA and CDR2 SQIVND (reference sequence). There are 16 residues in the CDR3. For the CDR3, the DNA is TGTGCCAGTACCATGGGGAGGGGGGGGTCTGGAAACACCATATATTTT. Encoded protein: CASTMGRGGSGNTIYF.